Listed below are T cell receptor beta chains from one sample, sequenced in a study of T-cell memory formation after mild COVID-19. TCRdb ran MiXCR on the 5' RACE reads and lists one entry per CDR3 protein. Of around 390,000 distinct CDR3 sequences listed, approximately 15% are singletons. Sequenced: PBMCs or a T cell subset sorted from them (not recorded which). Every receptor here comes from a man between 18 and 29 years old who had mild COVID-19 (a few samples of this study predate the infection). Cell type and time point are not known. Both conserved end residues are trimmed from each CDR3.

v_gene,j_gene,CDR3aa
TRBV7-2,TRBJ1-2,ASSSGDYGYT
TRBV7-7,TRBJ2-1,ASSPGRRGGWNEQF
TRBV6-6,TRBJ2-7,ASSYSGTSSSYEQY
TRBV3-1,TRBJ2-3,ASSQLLTGGTDTQY
TRBV29-1,TRBJ2-1,SVVLGSTEQF
TRBV5-4,TRBJ2-3,ASSEGGGQRTDTQY
TRBV5-1,TRBJ2-5,ASSANPGKTIVETQY
TRBV7-3,TRBJ2-2,ASRQGAGAGELF
TRBV29-1,TRBJ1-2,SVDGPEQGYT
TRBV5-1,TRBJ2-2,ASSRDRGNGELF
TRBV12-3/TRBV12-4,TRBJ2-5,ASSRTSGAPGGTQY
TRBV5-1,TRBJ2-7,ASSLSLAGGAYEQY
TRBV20-1,TRBJ2-3,SARDPGTSGGRDTQY
TRBV12-3/TRBV12-4,TRBJ2-1,ASAEGWNNEQF
TRBV25-1,TRBJ1-5,ASSESGWASNQPQH
TRBV7-8,TRBJ1-1,ASSSLQGATEAF
TRBV18,TRBJ2-5,ASSEVAVGETQY
TRBV29-1,TRBJ2-2,SANIDRNTGELF
TRBV11-1,TRBJ1-1,ASSPGMDTEAF
TRBV3-1,TRBJ2-4,ASSQGSDIQY
TRBV4-1,TRBJ2-2,ASSPGTSGGGELF
TRBV5-1,TRBJ1-4,ASSTGAYEKLF
TRBV10-3,TRBJ2-5,AIGRGETQY
TRBV4-1,TRBJ1-5,ASSDRQVSNQPQH
TRBV5-4,TRBJ1-2,ASSQRNSEVRYGYT
TRBV5-4,TRBJ1-6,ASSLDNSPLH
TRBV20-1,TRBJ1-1,SASQGQPTEAF
TRBV7-2,TRBJ2-1,ASSLSGGDWNEQF
TRBV29-1,TRBJ2-1,SVGAYNEQF
TRBV5-1,TRBJ2-7,ASSLGDRSPYEQY
TRBV5-1,TRBJ2-7,ASRGTFGYEQY
TRBV7-2,TRBJ1-6,ASSFQGDRSPLH
TRBV12-3/TRBV12-4,TRBJ2-7,ASSPLQTSYEQY
TRBV20-1,TRBJ1-2,SARQGDPS
TRBV12-3/TRBV12-4,TRBJ2-3,ARSAGGLDTDTQY
TRBV5-6,TRBJ2-1,ASSLGAPNEQF
TRBV20-1,TRBJ1-5,SADGQASYQPQH